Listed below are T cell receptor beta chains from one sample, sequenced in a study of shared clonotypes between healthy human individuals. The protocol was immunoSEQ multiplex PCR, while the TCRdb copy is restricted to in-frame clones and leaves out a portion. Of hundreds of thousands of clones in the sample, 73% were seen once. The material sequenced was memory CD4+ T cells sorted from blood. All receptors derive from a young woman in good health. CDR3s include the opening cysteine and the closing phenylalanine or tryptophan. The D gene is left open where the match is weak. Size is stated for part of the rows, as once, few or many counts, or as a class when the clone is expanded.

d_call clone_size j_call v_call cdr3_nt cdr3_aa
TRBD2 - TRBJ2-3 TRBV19 TGTGCCAGTAGTATGTCTAGCGGGAGCACAGATACGCAGTATTTT CASSMSSGSTDTQYF
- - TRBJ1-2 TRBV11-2 TGTGCCAGCAGCTCTACAGCGGTTTGGGGCTACACCTTC CASSSTAVWGYTF
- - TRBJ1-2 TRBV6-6 TGTGCCAGCACCGGGAACTATGGCTACACCTTC CASTGNYGYTF
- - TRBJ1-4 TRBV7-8 TGTGCCAGCAGCAGACCGGGAGTGACTAATGAAAAACTGTTTTTT CASSRPGVTNEKLFF
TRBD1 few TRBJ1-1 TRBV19 TGTGCCAGTAGACTACAGGGGGGCACTGAAGCTTTCTTT CASRLQGGTEAFF
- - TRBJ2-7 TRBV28 TGTGCCAGCAGTTTCAGTTCGTCTTTCGAGCAGTACTTC CASSFSSSFEQYF
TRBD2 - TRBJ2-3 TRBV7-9 TGTGCCAGCAGCTTAGGAGCGGGAGCCACAGATACGCAGTATTTT CASSLGAGATDTQYF
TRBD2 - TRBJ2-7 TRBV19 TGTGCCAGTAGTGAGACTAGCGGGGGATCCGCCTACGAGCAGTACTTC CASSETSGGSAYEQYF
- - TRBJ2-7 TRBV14 TGTGCCAGCAGCCAAGAATACAGGGTTGGCTACGAGCAGTACTTC CASSQEYRVGYEQYF
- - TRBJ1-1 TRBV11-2 TGTGCCAGCAGCTTCGGCGAAACCACTGAAGCTTTCTTT CASSFGETTEAFF
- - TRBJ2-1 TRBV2 TGTGCCAGCACAGCGGAATCCTACAATGAGCAGTTCTTC CASTAESYNEQFF
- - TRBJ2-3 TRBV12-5 TGTGCTAGTGGTTTGGTAGGGTCGGGAGTGAAAGATACGCAGTATTTT CASGLVGSGVKDTQYF
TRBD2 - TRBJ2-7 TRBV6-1 TGTGCCAGCAGAAGGGGCGGGAGCGGCTCCTACGAGCAGTACTTC CASRRGGSGSYEQYF
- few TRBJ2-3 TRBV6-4 TGTGCCAGCAGTGACTCCTGGGCAGGGGGAGGCCCAGATACGCAGTATTTT CASSDSWAGGGPDTQYF
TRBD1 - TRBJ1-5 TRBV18 TGTGCCAGCTCGGGGGACAGGGGAATTGGTCAGCCCCAGCATTTT CASSGDRGIGQPQHF
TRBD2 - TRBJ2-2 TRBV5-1 TGCGCCAGCAGCTGGACTAGCGGAGCGAACACCGGGGAGCTGTTTTTT CASSWTSGANTGELFF
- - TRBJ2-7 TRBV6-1 TGTGCCAGCAGTGAATCGTTCCCGGGGGACAGATCCTACGAGCAGTACTTC CASSESFPGDRSYEQYF
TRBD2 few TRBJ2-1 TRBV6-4 TGTGCCAGCAGTGACTCGGGGACTAGCGGGAGGAATGAGCAGTTCTTC CASSDSGTSGRNEQFF
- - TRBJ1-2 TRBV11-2 TGTGCCAGCAGCTCCGGGACTAACTATGGCTACACCTTC CASSSGTNYGYTF
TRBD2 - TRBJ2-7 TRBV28 TGTGCCAGCAGCCCGAGACTAGCGGGAGTAGTCGAGCAGTACTTC CASSPRLAGVVEQYF
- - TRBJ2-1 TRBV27 TGTGCCAGCAGTTTTCGTAATGAGCAGTTCTTC CASSFRNEQFF
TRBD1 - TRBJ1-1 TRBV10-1 TGCGCCAACTTGACAGGGGGTCTTAGTGAAGCTTTCTTT CANLTGGLSEAFF
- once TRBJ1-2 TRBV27 TGTGCCAGCAGTTTGACGGTGGGGGCCTACTATGGCTACACCTTC CASSLTVGAYYGYTF
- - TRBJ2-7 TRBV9 TGTGCCAGCAGCTTCCGGTCTGGGGACTACGAGCAGTACTTC CASSFRSGDYEQYF
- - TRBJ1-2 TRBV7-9 TGTGCCAGCAGCCTTGGGGGGGCTACTAACTATGGCTACACCTTC CASSLGGATNYGYTF
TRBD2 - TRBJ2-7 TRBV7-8 TGTGCCAGCAATCCTAGCGGCTCCTACGAGCAGTACTTC CASNPSGSYEQYF
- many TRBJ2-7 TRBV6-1 TGTGCCAGCAGTGAATGGGACGAGCAGTACTTC CASSEWDEQYF